Presented here are 28 T cell receptor beta chains from one specimen sequenced in a study of blood T cell repertoires in COVID-19. Sequencing used immunoSEQ multiplex PCR; TCRdb keeps in-frame clones, though not all of them. Of under 250,000 clones in the sample, roughly 86% were seen once. Sequences were obtained from peripheral blood. Source of these receptors: a middle-aged woman with acute or convalescent COVID-19.

This clone has just a few counts. The rearrangement joins TRBV10-3 to TRBJ2-2; TRBD1 agrees at 8 bases. V lost 3 bases and J lost 7; bases outside the gene matches: 10. The CDR3 loop spans 16 amino acids. The germline V gene encodes CDR1 ENHRY and CDR2 SYGVKD. The CDR3 sequence is CAISEPDRGGFGELFF. The CDR3 DNA follows: TGTGCCATCAGTGAACCCGACAGGGGTGGGTTCGGGGAGCTGTTTTTT.

This rearrangement joins TRBV25-1 to TRBJ2-7, with a possible D match to TRBD2 (6 bases). CDR1 is MGHDK, CDR2 SYGVNS, per germline. The V gene lost 3 bases and the J gene lost 4 bases, with 16 bases spanning the gap. CDR3 length: 15 residues. The CDR3 here is CASSDQSGWRYEQYF. The CDR3 DNA follows: TGTGCCAGCAGTGATCAAAGCGGGTGGAGATACGAGCAGTACTTC.

DNA for the CDR3: TGTGCCAGCAGCCCCTGGGGCGCGGGGTCTGGGGCCAACGTCCTGACTTTC. Translated: CASSPWGAGSGANVLTF. This chain links TRBV6-4 with TRBJ2-6; weak D call: TRBD2 (6 bases). The germline V gene encodes CDR1 MRHNA and CDR2 SNTAGT. V was cut by 6 bases and J by 1 base, with 16 bases left in between. The CDR3 is 17 residues long.

This clone was seen only a few times. This chain uses TRBV5-1 with TRBJ2-7; the match to TRBD2 covers 8 bases. The CDR3 covers 16 residues. Germline CDR1 is SGHRS and CDR2 is YFSETQ. Trimming took 0 bases from V and 3 from J; bases not matched to a gene: 8. The CDR3 spells CASSLAIAGLDYEQYF. The CDR3 DNA sequence: TGCGCCAGCAGCTTGGCCATAGCGGGACTTGACTACGAGCAGTACTTC. The full variable domain, rest sourced from reference TRBV5-1 and TRBJ2-7, is KAGVTQTPRYLIKTRGQQVTLSCSPISGHRSVSWYQQTPGQGLQFLFEYFSETQRNKGNFPGRFSGRQFSNSRSEMNVSTLELGDSALYLCASSLAIAGLDYEQYFGPGTRLTVT.

This sequence joins TRBV11-3 and TRBJ2-2, with 9 positions matching TRBD2. Germline V CDR1 and CDR2: SGHNT, YENEEA. CDR3 length equals 15 residues. The ends lost 2 bases at V and 5 bases at J; junction bases unmatched: 3. The CDR3 coding sequence is TGTGCCAGCAGCTTAATAGCGGGAGCGACCGGGGAGCTGTTTTTT. This sequence encodes CASSLIAGATGELFF.

The rearrangement joins TRBV5-5 to TRBJ1-4, with 9 nucleotides matching TRBD1. Trimming cost V 3 bases and J 8 bases; bases outside gene matches: 5. The CDR3 loop spans 14 amino acids. Germline V CDR1 and CDR2: SGHKS, YYEKEE (reference sequence). CDR3 loop: CASSSGQGWEKLFF. The CDR3 bases are TGTGCCAGCAGCTCGGGACAGGGATGGGAAAAACTGTTTTTT.

V gene TRBV24-1 combines with J gene TRBJ2-1, with 9 bases fitting TRBD2. CDR1 and CDR2 from the germline V gene are KGHDR and SFDVKD. This CDR3 comprises 15 residues. The V segment lost 4 bases and the J segment 3 bases; nucleotides outside the gene matches: 3. CDR3 protein: CATSEETSGYNEQFF. CDR3 nucleotide sequence: TGTGCCACCAGTGAGGAGACTAGCGGCTACAATGAGCAGTTCTTC.

The V and J genes are TRBV30 and TRBJ1-6, with 7 nucleotides matching TRBD1. Germline lookup yields CDR1 GTSNPN and CDR2 SVGIG (reference sequence). The CDR3 has 18 residues. The V and J ends lost 1 base and 8 bases, in that order; junction bases with no gene match: 17. As DNA, the CDR3 is TGTGCCTGGAGTGGAATAAGGACAGGTTACCTTCGAGATTCACCCCTCCACTTT. Its translation is CAWSGIRTGYLRDSPLHF.

The J gene is TRBJ1-2, the V gene TRBV19; D is undetermined. The CDR3 is made up of 12 amino acids. Germline V CDR1 and CDR2: LNHDA, SQIVND (reference sequence). V was clipped by 5 bases and J by 2 bases, with 6 bases between them. CDR3 sequence (DNA): TGTGCCAGTAGTGGGCCCAACTATGGCTACACCTTC. It codes for CASSGPNYGYTF.

This chain joins TRBV3-1 (or the pseudogene TRBV3-2) and TRBJ1-2; D remains unclear. Germline CDR1 LGHDT, CDR2 YNNKEL (reference sequence). This CDR3 spans 12 amino acids. The germline V and J ends were trimmed by 4 bases and 6 bases, with 9 bases remaining between them. The CDR3 reads CASSRTEHGYTF. The CDR3 bases are TGTGCCAGCAGCCGAACAGAACATGGCTACACCTTC.

This rearrangement joins TRBV29-1 to TRBJ1-1, with 8 bases aligning to TRBD1. J was trimmed by 0 bases and V by 6 bases; bases with no gene match: 9. This CDR3 is built from 15 residues. CDR1 and CDR2 (germline): SQVTM, ANQGSEA. The chain's CDR3 is CSVSGGRSMNTEAFF. The CDR3 nucleotides are TGCAGCGTCTCAGGGGGCCGAAGTATGAACACTGAAGCTTTCTTT.

The chain combines TRBV11-1 with TRBJ2-3, with a tentative D call TRBD2 (5 bases). The CDR3 is 14 residues long. Germline CDR1 is SGHAT and CDR2 is FQDESV (reference sequence). V was shortened by 6 bases and J by 4 bases, with 14 bases between the two germline ends. CDR3 residues: CASSLLTRADTQYF. The CDR3 coding sequence is TGTGCCAGCAGTTTACTAACGAGGGCAGATACGCAGTATTTT.

The V call is TRBV29-1, the J call TRBJ2-3, with TRBD2 matching 10 bases. The V gene's germline CDR1 is SQVTM and CDR2 ANQGSEA. The V and J ends lost 1 base and 2 bases, in that order; junction bases with no gene match: 12. CDR3 length: 18 residues. The CDR3 DNA reads TGCAGCGTTGAAGGGACAGGGTCTAGCGGGGGCCTCACAGATACGCAGTATTTT. Amino acids: CSVEGTGSSGGLTDTQYF.

The chain couples TRBV6-6 to TRBJ1-1; unclear D gene. This CDR3 is built from 13 residues. The germline V gene encodes CDR1 MNHNY and CDR2 SVGAGI (reference sequence). Between the trimmed V and J ends, which lost 5 bases and 1 base, there was a span of 8 bases. The CDR3 coding sequence is TGTGCCAGCAGTATAGCATCGAACACTGAAGCTTTCTTT. Its translation is CASSIASNTEAFF.

The chain is built from TRBV5-6 and TRBJ2-3; 14 bases agree with TRBD2. Trimming cost V 3 bases and J 7 bases; bases outside gene matches: 4. The CDR3 runs to 15 residues. From germline, CDR1 is SGHDT and CDR2 YYEEEE. The CDR3, as DNA: TGTGCCAGCAGCTCCCGGACTAGCGGGAGGAATACGCAGTATTTT. It is translated as CASSSRTSGRNTQYF.

The chain uses TRBV27 and TRBJ2-1; 8 bases fit TRBD2. CDR3 length: 16 residues. Germline CDR1 reads MNHEY; CDR2 reads SMNVEV (reference sequence). J gave up 4 bases and V 1 base, and 6 bases lay outside the gene matches. In DNA, the CDR3 is TGTGCCAGCAGTTTATTCTCTAGCGGGCCTTACAATGAGCAGTTCTTC. Translated, it gives CASSLFSSGPYNEQFF.

The chain joins TRBV21-1 to TRBJ1-5; the D call TRBD1 from the table was never checked on the DNA. TRBV21-1 is a pseudogene locus. The CDR3 runs to 14 residues. The CDR3 region is CASSKATGNQPQHF. CDR3 nucleotide sequence: TGTGCCAGCAGCAAAGCGACAGGGAATCAGCCCCAGCATTTT.

This chain uses TRBV30 with TRBJ1-6; D is perhaps TRBD1 (6 bases). CDR3 size: 14 residues. The V end was cut by 1 base, the J end by 7 bases, with 11 bases between. The germline V gene has CDR1 GTSNPN and CDR2 SVGIG (reference sequence). In DNA, the CDR3 is TGTGCCTGGAGTGCAAGAACAGGGAATTCACCCCTCCACTTT. Translation gives CAWSARTGNSPLHF. The full variable domain, with the rest looked up from reference TRBV30 and TRBJ1-6, is SQTIHQWPATLVQPVGSPLSLECTVEGTSNPNLYWYRQAAGRGLQLLFYSVGIGQISSEVPQNLSASRPQDRQFILSSKKLLLSDSGFYLCAWSARTGNSPLHFGNGTRLTVT.

This chain links TRBV5-1 with TRBJ1-2; D is uncertain. The CDR3 length is 16 residues. Germline assignment: CDR1 SGHRS and CDR2 YFSETQ. Trimming pared 0 bases from V and 3 bases from J, leaving 15 bases between. The CDR3 bases are TGCGCCAGCAGCTTGGGAAACGCGGACTCGGACTATGGCTACACCTTC. This encodes CASSLGNADSDYGYTF.

The chain carries TRBV6-4 and TRBJ2-1; TRBD2 aligns across 12 bases. Germline V lookup: CDR1 MRHNA, CDR2 SNTAGT. The length of the CDR3 is 14 residues. V lost 3 bases to trimming and J lost 12 bases; unmatched junction nucleotides: 6. Here the CDR3 reads CASSETSGSGRQFF. The DNA of the CDR3 is TGTGCCAGCAGTGAGACTAGCGGGAGTGGTAGGCAGTTCTTC.

The chain carries TRBV10-1 and TRBJ1-1; no definite D call. The CDR3 runs 13 residues. Germline V gives CDR1 WNHNN, CDR2 SYGVQD (reference sequence). Trimming stripped 0 bases from V and 4 bases from J, with 6 bases between. CDR3 nucleotide sequence: TGCGCCAGCAGTGAGTCCACGGGCACTGAAGCTTTCTTT. It translates to CASSESTGTEAFF.

The chain recombines TRBV30 with TRBJ2-1, with 7 nucleotides matching TRBD1. J lost 7 bases, V lost 2 bases, and 8 bases had no gene match. Germline V gives CDR1 GTSNPN, CDR2 SVGIG (reference sequence). The CDR3 contains 14 residues. The CDR3 sequence: CAWSLLTGENEQFF. The CDR3 DNA follows: TGTGCCTGGAGTCTATTAACAGGGGAAAATGAGCAGTTCTTC.

The V and J genes are TRBV7-3 and TRBJ1-6, with unresolved D. Germline lookup yields CDR1 SGHTA and CDR2 FQGTGA. Between the trimmed V and J ends, which lost 0 bases and 11 bases, there was a span of 8 bases. The CDR3 has 13 residues. The CDR3 coding sequence is TGTGCCAGCAGCTTAACGAGCGAAGCACCCCTCCACTTT. Amino acids: CASSLTSEAPLHF.

This rearrangement joins TRBV24-1 to TRBJ1-2; 7 bases line up with TRBD1. Trimming took 3 bases from V and 4 from J; bases not matched to a gene: 4. This CDR3 region has 14 residues. Germline lookup yields CDR1 KGHDR and CDR2 SFDVKD. The chain's CDR3 is CATSDTDRVYGYTF. CDR3 nucleotide sequence: TGTGCCACCAGTGATACTGACAGGGTCTATGGCTACACCTTC.

The chain carries TRBV25-1 and TRBJ2-2; D remains unclear. Germline-derived CDR1 and CDR2 are MGHDK and SYGVNS. V dropped 3 bases and J dropped 1 base, with 3 bases sitting between them. CDR3 length: 13 residues. CDR3 in amino acids: CASSDVNTGELFF. The CDR3 DNA is TGTGCCAGCAGTGACGTGAACACCGGGGAGCTGTTTTTT.

This clone was counted between two and nine times. The chain joins TRBV5-1 to TRBJ2-5; 15 nucleotides align to TRBD2. Per the germline V gene, CDR1 is SGHRS and CDR2 is YFSETQ. V shed 4 bases and J 6 bases; nucleotides not matched to a gene: 16. The CDR3 spans 19 residues. This chain's CDR3 is CASSIGLAGGPRLVQTQYF. For the CDR3, the DNA is TGCGCCAGCAGCATCGGACTAGCGGGAGGGCCCAGGTTGGTACAGACCCAGTACTTC.

This clone was observed a few times. This chain uses TRBV7-8 with TRBJ2-3; D possibly corresponds to TRBD2 (5 bases). Germline-derived CDR1 and CDR2 are SGHVS and FQNEAQ. CDR3 length equals 17 residues. Trimming left V 1 base short and J 0 bases short, with 14 bases between. CDR3 sequence reads: CASSLVVARTSTDTQYF. As DNA, the CDR3 is TGTGCCAGCAGCTTAGTGGTAGCGAGAACTAGCACAGATACGCAGTATTTT.

This clone was picked up a small number of times. The chain employs TRBV5-1 and TRBJ2-6; 7 nucleotides match TRBD2. The junction had 3 bases not matched to a gene; V was cut back by 3 bases and J by 0 bases. CDR3 length: 16 amino acids. The germline V gene has CDR1 SGHRS and CDR2 YFSETQ. The CDR3 reads CASSSGRSSGANVLTF. CDR3 DNA sequence: TGCGCCAGCAGCTCCGGGAGGAGCTCTGGGGCCAACGTCCTGACTTTC.